This TCR beta chain was identified during a study of beta chain features in type 1 diabetes. Study results and limitations: At VDJ recombination sites, type 1 diabetes patients had fewer insertions and more deleted nucleotides. Across all four CD4+ subsets, people with type 1 diabetes showed modestly shorter TCRB CDR3s.

Each donor gave one heparinised blood draw averaging approximately 120 mL. From germline, CDR1 is SGHNT and CDR2 YYREEE (reference sequence). This CDR3 comprises 16 residues. V lost 4 bases to trimming and J lost 1 base; unmatched junction nucleotides: 9. The whole isolated RNA underwent reverse transcription, so sequencing captured expressed TCRB transcripts. Produced via immunoSEQ multiplex PCR; TCRdb's table is partial and in-frame only. This sample has around 340,000 clones, with 8% found just once. This clone was detected only a few times. The antigen remains undetermined. The source material was central memory CD4+ T cells from blood. This rearrangement joins TRBV5-4 to TRBJ2-3, with 7 bases matching TRBD1. This clonotype was obtained from a woman under 30 in good health. In DNA form, the CDR3 reads TGTGCCAGCAGCCTAACAGGGGTGAGGGGCACAGATACGCAGTATTTT. Its protein product is CASSLTGVRGTDTQYF.